The present TCR beta chain was sequenced within a study of cytomegalovirus exposure and HLA in healthy donors. Study-level information: Assignment to the Caucasian-associated ancestry cluster applied to approximately 80% of the 350 to 500 genotyped donors.

The PCR used 60 Vbeta and 13 Jbeta primers. Here immunoSEQ multiplex PCR was the method, and the copy in TCRdb shows in-frame clones only, minus some. Of 85,000 to 110,000 clones listed, around 66% were seen once; the top ten hold 2.5% to 4%. V gave up 8 bases and J gave up 4 bases; unmatched junction bases: 9. Germline V gives CDR1 GTSNPN, CDR2 SVGIG (reference sequence). The CDR3 is 14 amino acids. The sample comprised PBMCs. The sequence was collected from a woman between 45 and 65 years old in good health and CMV-seronegative. This rearrangement joins TRBV30 to TRBJ1-5, with 9 bases aligning to TRBD1. The CDR3 DNA reads TGTGCCGTGGAGGGACAGGGATTTAATCAGCCCCAGCATTTT. This gives the protein CAVEGQGFNQPQHF.